This TCR beta chain is drawn from a study of persistence of HIV-infected CD4 T cells. Study results and limitations: TCR analyses could not target the rare provirus-carrying CMV-responding cells.

Cells were stimulated with overlapping HIV-1 Gag 15-mer peptides. Sorting selected CD4+ T cells upregulating both CD40 ligand and CD69. CDR1 and CDR2 (germline): MGHRA, YSYEKL. The CDR3 is 14 amino acids. V was clipped by 4 bases and J by 3 bases, with 9 bases between them. The immunoSEQ assay was version 4, run in survey mode. The assay was immunoSEQ multiplex PCR, and TCRdb's table has in-frame clones only and misses some. The table includes under 35,000 clones, less than 75% detected once. In this sample, this clone turned up once. Antigen specificity is unknown. The rearrangement links TRBV4-1 to TRBJ2-2; D perhaps matches TRBD1 (6 bases). The clonotype comes from an adult man with HIV who was CMV-seropositive. The source was CD4+ T cells sorted from PBMCs after roughly 18-hour stimulation, collected from a patient who received antiretroviral therapy. The CDR3 DNA sequence: TGCGCCAGCAGCCGGGGACAAGACACCGGGGAGCTGTTTTTT. It yields the protein CASSRGQDTGELFF.